This T cell receptor (beta chain) was captured in a study of T cells in Graves' hyperthyroidism and ophthalmopathy. CDR3 size: 16 residues. Trimming left V 0 bases short and J 0 bases short, with 13 bases between. Germline V gives CDR1 DFQATT, CDR2 SNEGSKA (reference sequence). There were TCR beta CDR3 regions amplified from RNA transcripts. A set of HTBI primers served as the primers for a first-round RT-PCR of the TCR CDR3. TCRdb ran MiXCR on the multiplex PCR reads and lists one entry per CDR3 protein. The sample consists of some 740,000 distinct CDR3 sequences, 13% to 15% of them appearing once. This clonotype came up many times.

Sequenced: blood. V is TRBV20-1 and J is TRBJ2-3; the D gene is possibly TRBD2 (5 bases). The TCR originated in a woman between 18 and 29 years old with Graves' hyperthyroidism. The CDR3 protein is CSARDPQRPSTDTQYF. The CDR3 nucleotides are TGCAGTGCTAGAGATCCTCAGCGGCCTAGCACAGATACGCAGTATTTT.